A single sample is the source of the 29 T cell receptor beta chains below, sequenced in a study of T cells in Graves' hyperthyroidism and ophthalmopathy. RNA transcripts gave rise to amplified TCR beta CDR3 regions. A first-round RT-PCR of the TCR CDR3 used the HTBI primer set. Using its own MiXCR run on the multiplex PCR reads, TCRdb lists one record per CDR3 protein. The sample lists about 560,000 distinct CDR3 sequences, 14% occurring once. Sequenced material: blood. The receptor source for this set is a middle-aged woman with Graves' hyperthyroidism.

The chain uses TRBV4-1 and TRBJ1-6; no clear D. The CDR3 loop spans 15 amino acids. V lost 5 bases, J lost 5 bases, and 13 bases lay in between. Germline CDR1 is MGHRA and CDR2 is YSYEKL. In nucleotides, the CDR3 is TGCGCCAGCAGCTCCCCCTGGTCCGATAATTCACCCCTCCACTTT. Translating gives CASSSPWSDNSPLHF.

This clonotype was counted many times. The chain has TRBV7-2 and TRBJ1-1, with a tentative D call TRBD1 (5 bases). Germline CDR1 is SGHTA and CDR2 is FQGNSA. Trimming shortened V by 3 bases and J by 3 bases, and 5 bases separated the two germline ends. The CDR3 consists of 12 residues. As DNA, the CDR3 is TGTGCCAGCAGCTTCAGGGACACTGAAGCTTTCTTT. Encoded protein: CASSFRDTEAFF.

The sample holds a few counts of this clonotype. This chain connects TRBV3-1 to TRBJ2-1; 7 bases align to TRBD1. The V and J ends lost 0 bases and 15 bases, in that order; junction bases with no gene match: 8. The CDR3 is 13 amino acids. Germline values: CDR1 LGHDT, CDR2 YNNKEL (reference sequence). CDR3 nucleotides: TGTGCCAGCAGCCAAGATGAGGCAGGGGGACGGTTCTTC. Amino acids: CASSQDEAGGRFF.

A few counts support this clonotype. The chain recombines TRBV20-1 with TRBJ1-3; D not certain. V was clipped by 1 base and J by 0 bases, with 13 bases between them. The CDR3 extends over 16 amino acids. From germline, CDR1 is DFQATT and CDR2 SNEGSKA (reference sequence). CDR3 loop: CSARGRPTSSGNTIYF. For the CDR3, the DNA is TGCAGTGCTAGAGGCAGACCCACAAGCTCTGGAAACACCATATATTTT.

In this sample, this clonotype turned up many times. V and J are TRBV6-6 and TRBJ1-1; TRBD1 aligns across 7 bases. The CDR3 is 15 amino acids. The junction had 3 bases not matched to a gene; V was cut back by 2 bases and J by 0 bases. Germline V gene sequence: CDR1 MNHNY, CDR2 SVGAGI (reference sequence). The chain's CDR3 is CASSYRQGLNTEAFF. The CDR3 DNA is TGTGCCAGCAGTTACCGACAGGGTTTGAACACTGAAGCTTTCTTT.

This chain connects TRBV4-1 to TRBJ2-7, with D tentatively TRBD2 (5 bases). CDR1 is MGHRA, CDR2 YSYEKL, per germline. CDR3 length: 15 residues. Trimming stripped 7 bases from V and 2 bases from J, with 18 bases between. The CDR3 spells CASNFGLSTTYEQYF. The CDR3 DNA follows: TGCGCCAGCAATTTTGGACTCAGCACCACCTACGAGCAGTACTTC.

This clonotype was found many times. This chain links TRBV11-2 with TRBJ2-1, with TRBD2 identical over 9 bases. The V gene end was trimmed by 5 bases and the J gene end by 4 bases; junction bases not matched to a gene: 15. Germline V gives CDR1 SGHAT, CDR2 FQNNGV. The CDR3 is 18 amino acids. Written as DNA, the CDR3 is TGTGCCAGCAGCCCTCGTCCCTCTCTAGCGGGGCCGTACAATGAGCAGTTCTTC. Its translation is CASSPRPSLAGPYNEQFF. The variable domain in full, completed from reference TRBV11-2 and TRBJ2-1, reads EAGVAQSPRYKIIEKRQSVAFWCNPISGHATLYWYQQILGQGPKLLIQFQNNGVVDDSQLPKDRFSAERLKGVDSTLKIQPAKLEDSAVYLCASSPRPSLAGPYNEQFFGPGTRLTVL.

V and J are TRBV27 and TRBJ2-3; 9 bases are shared with TRBD1. CDR3 length equals 14 residues. V dropped 6 bases and J dropped 4; count of bases not matched to a gene: 5. Germline V CDR1 and CDR2: MNHEY, SMNVEV (reference sequence). The CDR3 here is CASRTGGRADTQYF. The CDR3 coding sequence is TGTGCCAGCAGGACAGGGGGGAGGGCAGATACGCAGTATTTT.

This clonotype appeared a few times. The chain is built from TRBV5-8 and TRBJ2-7; D may correspond to TRBD1 or TRBD2 (5 bases each). CDR1 is SGHTS, CDR2 YDEGEE, per germline. The CDR3 has 14 residues. V gave up 3 bases and J gave up 1 base, with 11 bases separating them. The CDR3 DNA reads as TGTGCCAGCAGCTCCGGGGCCCCTTCCTACGAGCAGTACTTC. This translates into CASSSGAPSYEQYF.

This clonotype was found many times. The J gene is TRBJ1-6, the V gene TRBV2; 9 bases agree with TRBD1. Germline assignment: CDR1 SNHLY and CDR2 FYNNEI. V was clipped by 5 bases and J by 13 bases; unmatched bases: 9. The CDR3 has 14 amino acids. Here the CDR3 reads CASSTGTGLGPLHF. DNA for the CDR3: TGTGCCAGCAGTACCGGGACAGGGCTCGGGCCCCTCCACTTT. The whole variable domain, remainder taken from reference TRBV2 and TRBJ1-6, is EPEVTQTPSHQVTQMGQEVILRCVPISNHLYFYWYRQILGQKVEFLVSFYNNEISEKSEIFDDQFSVERPDGSNFTLKIRSTKLEDSAMYFCASSTGTGLGPLHFGNGTRLTVT.

This clonotype was found many times. The chain couples TRBV20-1 to TRBJ2-5, with 8 nucleotides matching TRBD2. The ends lost 0 bases at V and 4 bases at J; junction bases unmatched: 10. The CDR3 runs 16 residues. The germline CDR1 and CDR2 sequences are DFQATT and SNEGSKA (reference sequence). The DNA for the CDR3 is TGCAGTGCTAGAGATAGACGGGAGGGCCATTCAGAGACCCAGTACTTC. Protein sequence: CSARDRREGHSETQYF.

This clonotype turned up a few times. The CDR3 DNA reads TGTGCCACCAGCACCGGACAGGGGAGGGAATCTTTATCTGGGGCCAACGTCCTGACTTTC. As protein: CATSTGQGRESLSGANVLTF. V and J are TRBV15 and TRBJ2-6; 9 nucleotides line up with TRBD1. Germline CDR1 is LNHNV and CDR2 is YYDKDF (reference sequence). Trimming took 4 bases from V and 1 from J; bases not matched to a gene: 14. This CDR3 is built from 20 residues.

The sample holds many counts of this clonotype. The genes are TRBV12-3 or TRBV12-4 and TRBJ2-2; D perhaps matches TRBD1 (5 bases). With 10 bases removed from V and 1 base from J, the gap between germline ends came to 13 bases. This CDR3 comprises 14 residues. CDR3 in DNA: TGTGCCACCCTAAGGACACAGAACACCGGGGAGCTGTTTTTT. Protein sequence: CATLRTQNTGELFF.

The table lists this clonotype with many counts. This chain uses TRBV7-8 with TRBJ2-5; 8 bases are shared with TRBD1. The CDR3 spans 15 residues. Trimming took 4 bases from V and 2 from J; bases not matched to a gene: 6. CDR1 is SGHVS and CDR2 is FQNEAQ in the germline V gene. The CDR3 nucleotides read TGTGCCAGCAGCTCTGACAGGGGTCCTCAAGAGACCCAGTACTTC. The encoded protein is CASSSDRGPQETQYF.

This clonotype occurred many times. The genes are TRBV30 and TRBJ2-7; 13 bases are a match to TRBD2. The V gene end was trimmed by 0 bases and the J gene end by 6 bases; junction bases not matched to a gene: 8. The CDR3 loop spans 16 amino acids. Per germline, CDR1 GTSNPN and CDR2 SVGIG (reference sequence). The CDR3 spells CAWSVLGLAGKTEQYF. CDR3 DNA sequence: TGTGCCTGGAGTGTTCTGGGACTAGCGGGGAAAACCGAGCAGTACTTC.

The J gene is TRBJ2-2, the V gene TRBV18; 10 bases align to TRBD2. Germline loops: CDR1 KGHSH, CDR2 LQKENI. Trimming removed 3 bases from V and 5 bases from J; junction bases left unmatched: 3. CDR3 length: 15 amino acids. CDR3 amino acids: CASSPASGSTGELFF. The CDR3 DNA reads as TGTGCCAGCTCACCTGCTAGCGGGAGTACCGGGGAGCTGTTTTTT.

This clonotype showed up many times. The J gene is TRBJ2-2, the V gene TRBV28, with 11 bases lining up with TRBD1. V trimming: 5 bases; J trimming: 3 bases; junction bases outside the gene matches: 5. The length of the CDR3 is 16 residues. Germline V gene sequence: CDR1 MDHEN, CDR2 SYDVKM. This chain's CDR3 is CASSVDRGRDTGELFF. DNA for the CDR3: TGTGCCAGCAGTGTGGACAGGGGGCGTGACACCGGGGAGCTGTTTTTT.

This clonotype has more than one count but fewer than ten. The chain links TRBV15 to TRBJ2-5, with 12 bases lining up with TRBD2. This CDR3 has 16 amino acids. Losses at the gene ends were 2 bases for V and 5 bases for J; bases not matched to a gene: 6. The germline gives CDR1 LNHNV, CDR2 YYDKDF (reference sequence). The CDR3 region is CATSRRGLAGRETQYF. DNA of the CDR3: TGTGCCACCAGCAGACGAGGACTAGCGGGACGGGAGACCCAGTACTTC. Complete variable domain (other parts from reference TRBV15 and TRBJ2-5): DAMVIQNPRYQVTQFGKPVTLSCSQTLNHNVMYWYQQKSSQAPKLLFHYYDKDFNNEADTPDNFQSRRPNTSFCFLDIRSPGLGDTAMYLCATSRRGLAGRETQYFGPGTRLLVL.

Ten or more counts support this clonotype. V gene TRBV28 combines with J gene TRBJ2-4; TRBD1 might be the D (6 bases). Per the germline V gene, CDR1 is MDHEN and CDR2 is SYDVKM. V dropped 6 bases and J dropped 5 bases, with 17 bases sitting between them. The CDR3 runs 15 residues. CDR3 loop: CASSVGDRRQNIQYF. The CDR3 bases are TGTGCCAGCAGCGTTGGAGACAGGCGTCAAAACATTCAGTACTTC.

This clonotype was counted a single time. The V and J genes are TRBV20-1 and TRBJ2-7, with D hard to call. CDR1 is DFQATT and CDR2 is SNEGSKA in the germline V gene (reference sequence). The V end was cut by 2 bases, the J end by 7 bases, with 9 bases between. CDR3 length: 11 residues. The CDR3, as DNA: TGCAGTGCTAGACGCGGCTGGGAGCAGTACTTC. It translates to CSARRGWEQYF.

This clonotype was found many times. The chain is built from TRBV3-1 and TRBJ2-3, with D possibly matching TRBD2 (6 bases). Trimming left V 0 bases short and J 2 bases short, with 12 bases between. This CDR3 has 16 amino acids. The germline gives CDR1 LGHDT, CDR2 YNNKEL (reference sequence). CDR3 region: CASSQEFGGVTDTQYF. In nucleotides, the CDR3 is TGTGCCAGCAGCCAAGAATTCGGGGGAGTCACAGATACGCAGTATTTT.

In its sample, this clonotype was seen once. V usage is TRBV20-1 and J usage is TRBJ2-3; D may be TRBD1 (6 bases). Trimming removed 1 base from V and 4 bases from J, with 15 bases in between. The V gene's germline CDR1 is DFQATT and CDR2 SNEGSKA (reference sequence). This CDR3 contains 15 residues. CDR3 DNA: TGCAGTGCTAGAGGGATCGACAGGTATGCAGATACGCAGTATTTT. Translated: CSARGIDRYADTQYF.

This clonotype was counted only a few times. This rearrangement joins TRBV12-3 or TRBV12-4 to TRBJ1-2, with D uncertain. V was trimmed by 5 bases and J by 8 bases, leaving 15 bases between them. The CDR3 totals 13 residues. This CDR3 reads CASSTRTTGGYTF. The CDR3 DNA sequence: TGTGCCAGCAGTACACGAACGACCGGGGGCTACACCTTC.

This clonotype was seen a few times. The chain carries TRBV3-1 and TRBJ2-1, with 7 bases identical to TRBD2. The CDR3 has 15 amino acids. The J segment lost 9 bases and the V segment lost 1 base, leaving 9 bases of the junction unmatched. Germline V lookup: CDR1 LGHDT, CDR2 YNNKEL (reference sequence). The CDR3 DNA reads as TGTGCCAGCAGCCAAGCGGGGGGTCGGCGTGGTGAGCAGTTCTTC. Its protein is CASSQAGGRRGEQFF.

The chain employs TRBV28 and TRBJ2-7; TRBD1 matches 8 bases. The CDR3 sequence is 13 residues long. J lost 7 bases, V lost 5 bases, and 7 bases had no gene match. The V gene's germline CDR1 is MDHEN and CDR2 SYDVKM. CDR3 region: CASSQTGAREQYF. CDR3 sequence (DNA): TGTGCCAGCAGTCAGACAGGGGCTCGGGAGCAGTACTTC.

This clonotype was seen ten or more times. This rearrangement joins TRBV12-3 or TRBV12-4 to TRBJ2-5; 7 bases line up with TRBD2. CDR3 size: 15 residues. V trimming: 3 bases; J trimming: 5 bases; junction bases outside the gene matches: 9. CDR3 region: CASSFRREIRETQYF. CDR3 DNA sequence: TGTGCCAGCAGTTTCCGGCGGGAGATACGGGAGACCCAGTACTTC.

This clonotype was detected many times. This chain uses TRBV5-1 with TRBJ2-6; possibly TRBD1 for D (5 bases). The V and J ends lost 0 bases and 0 bases respectively, with 16 bases between them. Germline CDR1 and CDR2: SGHRS and YFSETQ. The CDR3 is 19 residues long. CDR3 DNA: TGCGCCAGCAGCTTGGCAAGGGGCATACAAGCCTCTGGGGCCAACGTCCTGACTTTC. It is translated as CASSLARGIQASGANVLTF.

A note on this clonotype: This may be a read error: a much more frequent sequence differs by one nucleotide. The V and J genes are TRBV6-1 and TRBJ2-3; D is undetermined. Germline CDR1 is MNHNS and CDR2 is SASEGT. This CDR3 is built from 11 residues. The V end lost 7 bases, the J end lost 2 bases, and 4 bases lay between the germline ends. The CDR3, as DNA: TGTGCCAGCACTTTCACAGATACGCAGTATTTT. As protein: CASTFTDTQYF.

Ten or more counts support this clonotype. This chain connects TRBV7-8 to TRBJ1-5; possibly TRBD1 for D (5 bases). CDR3 length equals 17 residues. Germline V CDR1 and CDR2: SGHVS, FQNEAQ. V was pared by 2 bases and J by 3 bases, with 17 bases between. CDR3 region: CASSLMEGPINNQPQHF. Written as DNA, the CDR3 is TGTGCCAGCAGCTTAATGGAGGGGCCAATTAACAATCAGCCCCAGCATTTT.